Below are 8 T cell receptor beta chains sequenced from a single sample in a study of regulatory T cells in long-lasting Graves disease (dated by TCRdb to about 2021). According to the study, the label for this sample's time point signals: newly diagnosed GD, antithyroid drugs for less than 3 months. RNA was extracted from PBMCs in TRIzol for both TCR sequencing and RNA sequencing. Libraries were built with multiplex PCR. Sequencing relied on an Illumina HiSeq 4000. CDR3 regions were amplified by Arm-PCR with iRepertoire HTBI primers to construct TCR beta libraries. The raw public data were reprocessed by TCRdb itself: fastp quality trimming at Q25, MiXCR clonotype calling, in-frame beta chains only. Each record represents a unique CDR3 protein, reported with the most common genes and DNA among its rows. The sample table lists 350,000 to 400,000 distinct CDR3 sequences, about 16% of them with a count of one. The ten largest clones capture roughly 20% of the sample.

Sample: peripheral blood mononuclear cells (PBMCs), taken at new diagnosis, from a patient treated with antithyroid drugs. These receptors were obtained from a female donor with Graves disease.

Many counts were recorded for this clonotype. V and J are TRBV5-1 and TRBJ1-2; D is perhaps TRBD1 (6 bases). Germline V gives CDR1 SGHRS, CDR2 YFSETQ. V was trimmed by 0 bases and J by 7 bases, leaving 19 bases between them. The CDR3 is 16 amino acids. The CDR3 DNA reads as TGCGCCAGCAGCTTGGTTAGGTCGCAGGGGTGCTGTGGCTACACCTTC. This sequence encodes CASSLVRSQGCCGYTF.

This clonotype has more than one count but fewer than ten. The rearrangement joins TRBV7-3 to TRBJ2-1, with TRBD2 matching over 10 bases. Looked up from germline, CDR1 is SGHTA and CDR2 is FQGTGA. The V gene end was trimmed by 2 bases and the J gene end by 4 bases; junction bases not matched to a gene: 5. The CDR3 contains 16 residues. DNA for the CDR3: TGTGCCAGCAGCTTAGGGGGAGCGGGAGGGTACAATGAGCAGTTCTTC. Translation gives CASSLGGAGGYNEQFF. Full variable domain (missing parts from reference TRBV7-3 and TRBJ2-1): GAGVSQTPSNKVTEKGKYVELRCDPISGHTALYWYRQSLGQGPEFLIYFQGTGAADDSGLPNDRFFAVRPEGSVSTLKIQRTERGDSAVYLCASSLGGAGGYNEQFFGPGTRLTVL.

The CDR3 is CASSPPGTLNNEQYF. The CDR3 nucleotides are TGTGCCAGCTCACCACCCGGGACACTCAATAACGAGCAGTACTTC. The chain recombines TRBV18 with TRBJ2-7; TRBD1 might be the D (6 bases). Trimming left V 0 bases short and J 5 bases short, with 14 bases between. Germline lookup yields CDR1 KGHSH and CDR2 LQKENI. The length of the CDR3 is 15 residues.

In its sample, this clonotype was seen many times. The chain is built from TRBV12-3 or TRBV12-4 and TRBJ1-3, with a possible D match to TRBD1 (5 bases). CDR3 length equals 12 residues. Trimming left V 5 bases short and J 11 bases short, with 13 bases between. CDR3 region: CASSGDAAPIYF. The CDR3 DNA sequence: TGTGCCAGCAGTGGGGACGCCGCGCCCATATATTTT.

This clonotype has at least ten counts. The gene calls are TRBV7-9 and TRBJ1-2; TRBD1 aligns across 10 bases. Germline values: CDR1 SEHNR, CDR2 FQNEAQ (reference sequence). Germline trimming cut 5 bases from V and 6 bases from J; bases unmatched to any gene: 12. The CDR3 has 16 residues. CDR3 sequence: CASSINPTGGGNGYTF. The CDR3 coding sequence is TGTGCCAGCAGCATAAACCCGACAGGGGGCGGGAATGGCTACACCTTC. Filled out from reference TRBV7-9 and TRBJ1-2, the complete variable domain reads DTGVSQNPRHKITKRGQNVTFRCDPISEHNRLYWYRQTLGQGPEFLTYFQNEAQLEKSRLLSDRFSAERPKGSFSTLEIQRTEQGDSAMYLCASSINPTGGGNGYTFGSGTRLTVV.

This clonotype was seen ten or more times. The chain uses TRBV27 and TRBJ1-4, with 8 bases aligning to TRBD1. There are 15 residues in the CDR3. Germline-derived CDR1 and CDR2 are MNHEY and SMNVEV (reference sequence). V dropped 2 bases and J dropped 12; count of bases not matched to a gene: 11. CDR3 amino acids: CASSLAQGARGELFF. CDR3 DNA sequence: TGTGCCAGCAGTTTAGCGCAGGGGGCTCGCGGAGAACTGTTTTTT.

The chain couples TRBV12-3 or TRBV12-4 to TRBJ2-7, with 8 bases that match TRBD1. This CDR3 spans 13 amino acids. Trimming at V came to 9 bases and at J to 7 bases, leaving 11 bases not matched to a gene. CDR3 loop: CASGPQGAQEQYF. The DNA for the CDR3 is TGTGCCAGTGGACCTCAGGGGGCGCAAGAGCAGTACTTC.

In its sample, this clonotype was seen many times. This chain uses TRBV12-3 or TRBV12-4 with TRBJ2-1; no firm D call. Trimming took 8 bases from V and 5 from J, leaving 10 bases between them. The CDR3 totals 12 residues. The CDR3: CASLSRNNEQFF. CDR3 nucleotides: TGTGCCAGCCTTTCCAGGAACAATGAGCAGTTCTTC.